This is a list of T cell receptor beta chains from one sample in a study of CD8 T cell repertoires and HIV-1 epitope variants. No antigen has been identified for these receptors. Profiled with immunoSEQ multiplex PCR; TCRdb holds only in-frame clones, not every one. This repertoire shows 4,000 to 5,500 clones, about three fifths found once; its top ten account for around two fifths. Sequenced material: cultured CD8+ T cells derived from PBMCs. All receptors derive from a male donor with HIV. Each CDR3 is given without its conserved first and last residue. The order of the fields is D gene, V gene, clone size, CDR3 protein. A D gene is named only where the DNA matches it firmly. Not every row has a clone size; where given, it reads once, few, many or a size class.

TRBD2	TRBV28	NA	ASSFLAGEYNEQF
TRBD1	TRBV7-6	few	ASRPGTGWQETQY
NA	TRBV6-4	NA	ASTSKTRSFTDTQY
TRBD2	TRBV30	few	AWSVAGGGELF
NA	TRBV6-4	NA	ASTSGQHTNEKLF
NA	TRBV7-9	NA	ASSTAISSYNSPLH
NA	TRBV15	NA	ATSTPELGEQF
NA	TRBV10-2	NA	ASSEDRGRANYGYT
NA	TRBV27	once	ASRQGSDNSPLH
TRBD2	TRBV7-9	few	ASSLWASGSGELF
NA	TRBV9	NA	ASSMPGPGQISADTQY
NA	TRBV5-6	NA	ASSSDRDPYNEQF
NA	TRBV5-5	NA	ASSLGNEQF
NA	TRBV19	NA	ASSIGGFLEAF
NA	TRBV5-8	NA	ASSLLLADTQY
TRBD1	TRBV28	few	ASSQGQGYEQY
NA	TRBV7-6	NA	ASSVSIPGELF
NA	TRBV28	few	ASTSLVGRVPDTQY
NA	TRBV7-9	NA	ASSLRGKLF
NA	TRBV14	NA	ASSPGPNIPYEQY
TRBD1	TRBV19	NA	ASSPPGQGYNEQF
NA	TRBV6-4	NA	ASSEGDTGELF
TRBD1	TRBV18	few	ASSAGTGSGEQY
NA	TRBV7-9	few	ASSWTPSTGELF
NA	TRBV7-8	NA	ASRRDSNTGELF
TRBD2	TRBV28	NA	ASFTSGRTYEQY
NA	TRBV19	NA	ASSPGTSTDTQY
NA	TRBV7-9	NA	ASSLAGQKETQY
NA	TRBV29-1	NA	SVEGGTEAF
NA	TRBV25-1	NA	ASSEAGENTGELF
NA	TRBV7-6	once	ASSLEWESTIQETQY
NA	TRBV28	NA	ASSFRRTGGF
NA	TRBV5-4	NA	ATPAETQY
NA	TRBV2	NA	ASTKGSADPLYEQY
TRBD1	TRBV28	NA	ASASGTGDKNIQY
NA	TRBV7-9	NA	ASSLGQLNTGELF
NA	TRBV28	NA	ASSLSPDSDSPLH
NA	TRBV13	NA	ASSLGAYNEQF
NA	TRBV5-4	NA	ASSLGNEQF
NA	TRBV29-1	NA	SVEVRNTEAF
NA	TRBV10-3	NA	AISESEGSGYEQY
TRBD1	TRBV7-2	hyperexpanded	ASSLGQYLREQY
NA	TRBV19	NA	ASRNGGSTEAF
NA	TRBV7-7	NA	ASSQGGAVQETQY
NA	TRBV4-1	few	ASSQEGSAGAHNEQF
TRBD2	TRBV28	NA	ASSYPSPTSGRGYNEQF
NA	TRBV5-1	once	ASSLIPPTLNTEAF
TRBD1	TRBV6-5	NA	ASSSSQGADYGYT
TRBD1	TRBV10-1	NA	ASSRPGTGTYEQY
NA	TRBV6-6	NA	ASSYGLGGVEAF